This T cell receptor (beta chain) was identified during a study of Graves' ophthalmopathy and Graves' hyperthyroidism. Symptoms, serum thyroxine and TRAb, thyroid ultrasound, and orbital computed tomography formed the diagnostic basis. Study-wide results and caveats: Both a 70.59% sensitivity and an approximately 77% specificity characterized the model's predictions of ophthalmopathy progression. For separating ophthalmopathy from stable hyperthyroidism, a 13-signature model gave 85% to 90% sensitivity and 65% to 82% specificity. The majority of expanded thyroid clonotypes above 0.001 frequency also occurred in blood.

Germline values: CDR1 SGHRS, CDR2 YFSETQ. V was trimmed by 0 bases and J by 3 bases, leaving 13 bases between them. This CDR3 has 15 residues. This clonotype was seen repeatedly, ten times or more. The antigen is unknown. TCR beta CDR3 regions were amplified from RNA transcripts. After a first-round RT-PCR with HTBI primers, a second-round multiplex PCR was run. TCRdb re-analysed the multiplex PCR reads in MiXCR, keeping a single row per CDR3 protein. The sample has roughly 350,000 distinct CDR3 sequences; approximately 18% are singletons. This chain uses TRBV5-1 with TRBJ2-7; the D gene is possibly TRBD1 (7 bases). The sequenced sample consisted of peripheral blood. The receptor comes from an adult woman with stable Graves' hyperthyroidism. CDR3 residues: CASSLEGGGGYEQYF. DNA for the CDR3: TGCGCCAGCAGCTTGGAAGGAGGGGGCGGCTACGAGCAGTACTTC.